Given below is one TCR beta chain in context. Its antigen is not known. This sample was taken from a study of shared clonotypes between healthy human individuals. Overall study context: Donors had three CD4 naive, three CD4 memory, two CD8 naive and one CD8 memory plate apiece. General observations from the study: The four-donor shared clonotypes exceeded non-shared clonotypes in generation probability, with non-shared ones scoring lower. Sampling was confined to blood; repertoires within tissues likely differ.

Here immunoSEQ multiplex PCR was the method, and the copy in TCRdb shows in-frame clones only, minus some. This sample yields approximately 240,000 clones, of which over 60% are seen a single time; roughly 10% belongs to the top ten. The V end was cut by 4 bases, the J end by 9 bases, with 13 bases between. This CDR3 is 13 amino acids long. Germline V CDR1 and CDR2: SGHTA, FQGTGA. The rearrangement uses TRBV7-3 and TRBJ2-1; a possible D gene is TRBD2 (6 bases). The sequenced sample consisted of memory CD4+ T cells sorted from blood. The subset is: CD45RA-negative fraction. The TCR originated in a man aged 25-45 years in good health. CDR3 protein: CASSSDYLGEQFF. In DNA, the CDR3 is TGTGCCAGCAGCTCGGACTATCTCGGTGAGCAGTTCTTC.